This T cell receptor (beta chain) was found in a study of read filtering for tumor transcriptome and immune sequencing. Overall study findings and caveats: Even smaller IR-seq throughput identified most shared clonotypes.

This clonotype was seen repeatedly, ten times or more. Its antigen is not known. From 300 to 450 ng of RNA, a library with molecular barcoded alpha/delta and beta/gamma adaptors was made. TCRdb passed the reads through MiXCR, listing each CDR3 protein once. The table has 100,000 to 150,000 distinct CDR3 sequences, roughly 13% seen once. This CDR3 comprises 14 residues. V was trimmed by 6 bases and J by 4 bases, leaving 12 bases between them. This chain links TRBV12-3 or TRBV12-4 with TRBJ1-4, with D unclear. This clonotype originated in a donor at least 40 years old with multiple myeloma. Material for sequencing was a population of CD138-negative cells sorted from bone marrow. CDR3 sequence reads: CASSSRLGNEKLFF. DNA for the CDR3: TGTGCCAGCAGCTCCCGGTTGGGTAATGAAAAACTGTTTTTT.